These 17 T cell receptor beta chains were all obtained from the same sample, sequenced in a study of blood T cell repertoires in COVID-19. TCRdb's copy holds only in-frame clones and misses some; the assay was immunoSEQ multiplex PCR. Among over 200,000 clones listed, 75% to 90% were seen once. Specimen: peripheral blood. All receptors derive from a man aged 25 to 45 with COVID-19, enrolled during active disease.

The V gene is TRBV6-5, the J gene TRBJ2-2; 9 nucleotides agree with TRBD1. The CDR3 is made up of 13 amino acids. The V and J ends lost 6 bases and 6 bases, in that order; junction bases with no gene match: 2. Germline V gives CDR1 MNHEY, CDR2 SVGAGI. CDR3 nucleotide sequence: TGTGCCAGCAGGGGACAGGGCCCCGGGGAGCTGTTTTTT. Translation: CASRGQGPGELFF.

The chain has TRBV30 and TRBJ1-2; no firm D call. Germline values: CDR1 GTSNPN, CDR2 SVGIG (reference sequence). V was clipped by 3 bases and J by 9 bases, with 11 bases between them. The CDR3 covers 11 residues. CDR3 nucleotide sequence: TGTGCCTGGAGGGCAGAGGCGTGCTACACCTTC. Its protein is CAWRAEACYTF.

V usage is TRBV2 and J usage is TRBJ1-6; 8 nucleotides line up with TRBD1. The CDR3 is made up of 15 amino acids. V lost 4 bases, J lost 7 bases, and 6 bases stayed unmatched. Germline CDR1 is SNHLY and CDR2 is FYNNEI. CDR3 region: CASSARGQANSPLHF. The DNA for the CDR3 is TGTGCCAGCAGTGCCAGGGGGCAGGCGAATTCACCCCTCCACTTT.

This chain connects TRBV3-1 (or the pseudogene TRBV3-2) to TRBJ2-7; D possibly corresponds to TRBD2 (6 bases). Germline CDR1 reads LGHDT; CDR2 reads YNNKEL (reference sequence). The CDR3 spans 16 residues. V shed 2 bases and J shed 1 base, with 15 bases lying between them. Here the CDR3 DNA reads TGTGCCAGCAGCCAAATCGGGAGCGAACCTTCCTACGAGCAGTACTTC. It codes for CASSQIGSEPSYEQYF.

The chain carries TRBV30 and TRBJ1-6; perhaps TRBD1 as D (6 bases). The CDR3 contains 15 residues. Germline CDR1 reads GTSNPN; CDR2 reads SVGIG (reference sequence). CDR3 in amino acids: CATRAGASYNSPLHF. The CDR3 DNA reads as TGTGCTACAAGGGCAGGGGCGTCCTATAATTCACCCCTCCACTTT.

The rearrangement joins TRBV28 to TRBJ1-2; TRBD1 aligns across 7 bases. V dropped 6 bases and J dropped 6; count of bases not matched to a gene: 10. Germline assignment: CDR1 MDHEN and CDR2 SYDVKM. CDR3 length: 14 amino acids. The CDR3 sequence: CASRTHGTADGYTF. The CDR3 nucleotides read TGTGCCAGCAGAACTCACGGGACAGCTGATGGCTACACCTTC.

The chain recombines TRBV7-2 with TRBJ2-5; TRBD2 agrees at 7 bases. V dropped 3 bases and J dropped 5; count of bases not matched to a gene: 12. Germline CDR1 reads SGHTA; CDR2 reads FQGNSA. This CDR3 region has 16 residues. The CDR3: CASSFGAAAGRETQYF. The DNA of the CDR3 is TGTGCCAGCAGCTTTGGGGCGGCTGCCGGGAGGGAGACCCAGTACTTC.

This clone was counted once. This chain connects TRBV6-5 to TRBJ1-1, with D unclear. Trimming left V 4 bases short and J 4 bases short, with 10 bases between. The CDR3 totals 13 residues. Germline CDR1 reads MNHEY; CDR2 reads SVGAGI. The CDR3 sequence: CASSSRLSTEAFF. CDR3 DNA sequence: TGTGCCAGCAGTTCTCGGTTAAGCACTGAAGCTTTCTTT.

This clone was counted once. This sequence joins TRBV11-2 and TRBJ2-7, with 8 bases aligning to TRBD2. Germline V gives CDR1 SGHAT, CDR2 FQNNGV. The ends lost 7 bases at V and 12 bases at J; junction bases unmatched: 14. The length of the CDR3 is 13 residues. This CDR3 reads CASTERGTVTVYF. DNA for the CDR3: TGTGCCAGCACCGAGCGGGGGACGGTTACGGTGTACTTC.

The CDR3 DNA reads TGTGCCAGCTCACCACCCGGACAGGGGTCAGGGCAGCCCCAGCATTTT. It is translated as CASSPPGQGSGQPQHF. The chain links TRBV18 to TRBJ1-5; 9 bases map to TRBD1. CDR3 length: 16 residues. CDR1 and CDR2 from the germline V gene are KGHSH and LQKENI. V lost 0 bases and J lost 7; bases outside the gene matches: 7.

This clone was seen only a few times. DNA of the CDR3: TGTGCCACCGCGCCAGGAGATACGCAGTATTTT. Translating it yields CATAPGDTQYF. The chain recombines TRBV28 with TRBJ2-3; D is ambiguous. CDR1 is MDHEN, CDR2 SYDVKM, per germline. The CDR3 contains 11 residues. The V gene lost 10 bases and the J gene lost 5 bases, with 10 bases spanning the gap. The variable domain in full, completed from reference TRBV28 and TRBJ2-3, reads DVKVTQSSRYLVKRTGEKVFLECVQDMDHENMFWYRQDPGLGLRLIYFSYDVKMKEKGDIPEGYSVSREKKERFSLILESASTNQTSMYLCATAPGDTQYFGPGTRLTVL.

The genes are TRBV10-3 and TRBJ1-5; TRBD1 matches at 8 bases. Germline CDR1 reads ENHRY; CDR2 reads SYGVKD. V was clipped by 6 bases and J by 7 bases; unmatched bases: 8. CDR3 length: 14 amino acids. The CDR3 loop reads CAISPQGAEQPQHF. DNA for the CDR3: TGTGCCATCAGCCCTCAGGGGGCTGAACAGCCCCAGCATTTT.

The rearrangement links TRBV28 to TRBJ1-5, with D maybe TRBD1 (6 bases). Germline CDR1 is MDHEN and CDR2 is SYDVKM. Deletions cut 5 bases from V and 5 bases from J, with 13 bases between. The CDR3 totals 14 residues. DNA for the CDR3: TGTGCCAGCAGTCCCGGGACACAGTATCAGCCCCAGCATTTT. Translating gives CASSPGTQYQPQHF.

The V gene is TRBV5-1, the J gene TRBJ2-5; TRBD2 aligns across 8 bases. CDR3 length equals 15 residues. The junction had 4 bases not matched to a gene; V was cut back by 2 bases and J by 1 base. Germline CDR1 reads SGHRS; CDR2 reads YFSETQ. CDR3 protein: CASSFLAGPQETQYF. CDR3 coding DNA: TGCGCCAGCAGCTTCCTAGCGGGCCCCCAAGAGACCCAGTACTTC.

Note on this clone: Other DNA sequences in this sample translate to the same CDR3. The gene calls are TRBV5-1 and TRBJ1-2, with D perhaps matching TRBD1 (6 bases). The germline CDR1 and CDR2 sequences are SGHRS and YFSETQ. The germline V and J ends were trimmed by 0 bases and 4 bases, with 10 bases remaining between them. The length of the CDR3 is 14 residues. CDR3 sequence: CASSLGQASYGYTF. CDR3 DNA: TGCGCCAGCAGCTTGGGACAGGCGAGCTATGGCTACACCTTC.

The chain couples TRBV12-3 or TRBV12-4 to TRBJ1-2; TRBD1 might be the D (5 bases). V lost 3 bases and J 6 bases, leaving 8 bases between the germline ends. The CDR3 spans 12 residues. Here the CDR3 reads CASSLGPDGYTF. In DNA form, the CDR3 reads TGTGCCAGCAGTTTGGGGCCCGATGGCTACACCTTC.

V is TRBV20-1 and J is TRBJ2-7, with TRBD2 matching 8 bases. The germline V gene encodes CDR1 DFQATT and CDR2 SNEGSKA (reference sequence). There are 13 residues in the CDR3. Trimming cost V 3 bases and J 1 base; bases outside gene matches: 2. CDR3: CSASGLASYEQYF. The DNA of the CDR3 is TGCAGTGCTAGTGGACTAGCATCCTACGAGCAGTACTTC.